This is a list of T cell receptor beta chains from one sample in a study of blood T cell repertoires in COVID-19. Using immunoSEQ multiplex PCR, the repertoire was profiled, and TCRdb retains in-frame clones only, with some absent. The table lists tens of thousands of clones, under 80% of them singletons. Input material: PBMCs or T cells enriched from blood (not recorded which). All receptors derive from a woman aged 55-69 years who had been exposed to COVID-19. Each CDR3 is given with its conserved first and last residue. A D gene is named only where the DNA matches it firmly. Clone size is stated in some rows and not others, as once, few, many or a class when expanded.

>TRBJ2-3|TRBV7-3|once|NA
CASSHQADTQYF
TGTGCCAGCAGCCACCAAGCGGATACGCAGTATTTT
>TRBJ1-1|TRBV6-2/TRBV6-3|many|NA
CASSFGTEAFF
TGTGCCAGCAGTTTCGGCACTGAAGCTTTCTTT
>TRBJ1-2|TRBV7-9|NA|NA
CASSLVEDGYTF
TGTGCCAGCAGCTTAGTAGAAGATGGCTACACCTTC
>TRBJ1-5|TRBV19|NA|TRBD1
CASGGRGEDLLGNQPQHF
TGTGCCAGTGGGGGCAGGGGGGAGGATTTGTTGGGCAATCAGCCCCAGCATTTT
>TRBJ2-3|TRBV11-2|NA|NA
CASSPSDTQYF
TGTGCCAGCAGCCCCTCAGATACGCAGTATTTT
>TRBJ2-1|TRBV5-1|NA|NA
CASSRGTPSTYNEQFF
TGCGCCAGCAGTAGGGGGACCCCCAGCACCTACAATGAGCAGTTCTTC
>TRBJ2-7|TRBV10-3|NA|TRBD2
CAISDPGGLDNEQYF
TGTGCCATCAGTGATCCCGGGGGACTAGATAACGAGCAGTACTTC
>TRBJ2-2|TRBV10-3|NA|NA
CAISEQSTGELFF
TGTGCCATCAGTGAGCAATCCACCGGGGAGCTGTTTTTT
>TRBJ1-2|TRBV5-1|NA|NA
CASSPDRTGGYTF
TGCGCCAGCAGCCCAGACAGGACCGGCGGCTACACCTTC
>TRBJ2-7|TRBV3-1/TRBV3-2|NA|TRBD2
CASSQEYSGADEQYF
TGTGCCAGCAGCCAAGAGTACAGCGGGGCAGACGAGCAGTACTTC
>TRBJ1-1|TRBV5-5|NA|NA
CASSHDRYDLGSEAFF
TGTGCCAGCAGCCATGACAGGTACGATCTGGGATCTGAAGCTTTCTTT
>TRBJ1-2|TRBV28|NA|TRBD1
CASSLGGTGDYGYTF
TGTGCCAGCAGTTTAGGAGGGACAGGGGACTATGGCTACACCTTC
>TRBJ1-5|TRBV6-2/TRBV6-3|NA|NA
CASSWWGRGQPQHF
TGTGCCAGCAGTTGGTGGGGTAGGGGTCAGCCCCAGCATTTT
>TRBJ1-3|TRBV18|NA|NA
CASSPDSPGNTIYF
TGTGCCAGCTCACCAGACAGTCCTGGAAACACCATATATTTT
>TRBJ1-2|TRBV6-1|NA|NA
CASSELQGRDYGYTF
TGTGCCAGCAGTGAATTGCAGGGGAGAGACTATGGCTACACCTTC
>TRBJ1-1|TRBV2|few|NA
CASSVNRVASEAFF
TGTGCCAGCAGTGTTAATAGGGTAGCGTCTGAAGCTTTCTTT
>TRBJ1-2|TRBV15|NA|TRBD1
CATSSGGTAFYGYTF
TGTGCCACCAGCAGCGGAGGGACAGCCTTCTATGGCTACACCTTC
>TRBJ2-1|TRBV7-2|NA|TRBD1
CASSPAGGAWEEQFF
TGTGCCAGCAGCCCGGCAGGGGGCGCCTGGGAAGAGCAGTTCTTC
>TRBJ1-2|TRBV7-9|NA|NA
CASSPQNGGYTF
TGTGCCAGCAGCCCTCAAAACGGGGGCTACACCTTC
>TRBJ1-5|TRBV28|NA|NA
CASSQGGPQHF
TGTGCCAGCAGTCAAGGGGGGCCCCAGCATTTT
>TRBJ2-7|TRBV21-1|NA|NA
CASSKVGEDSRYEQYF
TGTGCCAGCAGCAAAGTTGGCGAGGACAGCCGCTACGAGCAGTACTTC
>TRBJ1-1|TRBV5-1|NA|NA
CASSARPGAEAFF
TGCGCCAGCAGCGCACGCCCCGGGGCTGAAGCTTTCTTT
>TRBJ2-2|TRBV11-2|NA|TRBD2
CASSLEGPGGAGELFF
TGTGCCAGCAGCTTAGAGGGTCCGGGGGGTGCCGGGGAGCTGTTTTTT
>TRBJ2-3|TRBV5-4|NA|TRBD1
CASSGRGTDTQYF
TGTGCCAGCAGCGGCAGGGGGACAGATACGCAGTATTTT
>TRBJ1-4|TRBV13|NA|NA
CASSYGIHNEKLFF
TGTGCCAGCAGCTACGGGATTCACAATGAAAAACTGTTTTTT
>TRBJ1-2|TRBV7-3|NA|NA
CASSLEPGGVYGYTF
TGTGCCAGCAGCTTAGAACCGGGAGGAGTCTATGGCTACACCTTC
>TRBJ1-1|TRBV5-8|NA|NA
CASRLNENTEAFF
TGTGCCAGCAGACTTAACGAGAACACTGAAGCTTTCTTT
>TRBJ1-4|TRBV3-1/TRBV3-2|NA|NA
CASKGRNEKLFF
TGTGCCAGCAAAGGCAGGAATGAAAAACTGTTTTTT
>TRBJ1-1|TRBV4-3|NA|TRBD1
CASSHLMGQTSNTEAFF
TGCGCCAGCAGCCACCTTATGGGACAGACCTCGAACACTGAAGCTTTCTTT
>TRBJ1-2|TRBV7-9|NA|TRBD1
CASSFSGTGGTSGYTF
TGTGCCAGCAGCTTTTCGGGGACAGGGGGCACAAGCGGCTACACCTTC
>TRBJ2-1|TRBV6-5|NA|TRBD2
CASRLRGTSGEQFF
TGTGCCAGCAGATTACGCGGGACTAGCGGGGAGCAGTTCTTC
>TRBJ2-1|TRBV11-2|NA|TRBD2
CASSSRLAGNYNEQFF
TGTGCCAGCAGCTCGAGACTAGCGGGGAACTACAATGAGCAGTTCTTC
>TRBJ2-1|TRBV9|NA|NA
CASSVGNSMGATSYNEQFF
TGTGCCAGCAGCGTAGGTAACTCCATGGGGGCGACCTCCTACAATGAGCAGTTCTTC
>TRBJ2-3|TRBV9|NA|NA
CASSVDRPTDTQYF
TGTGCCAGCAGCGTAGACAGACCCACAGATACGCAGTATTTT
>TRBJ2-2|TRBV18|NA|TRBD2
CASSPESGGPYTGELFF
TGTGCCAGCTCACCGGAGAGCGGGGGGCCATATACCGGGGAGCTGTTTTTT
>TRBJ2-1|TRBV19|NA|TRBD1
CASSPVGTVYNEQFF
TGTGCCAGTAGTCCAGTAGGGACAGTATACAATGAGCAGTTCTTC